What follows are 9 T cell receptor beta chains derived from one specimen sequenced in a study of shared clonotypes between healthy human individuals. Sequencing used immunoSEQ multiplex PCR; TCRdb keeps in-frame clones, though not all of them. The sample gives 2 million or so clones, 85% to 95% of which show up once; about 0.13% is in the top ten. Sequenced input: naive CD4+ T cells sorted from blood. Stated subset: CD45RA+ positively selected. Every receptor here comes from a young man in good health.

The chain carries TRBV18 and TRBJ2-2; D is ambiguous. CDR3 length equals 15 residues. The germline V gene has CDR1 KGHSH and CDR2 LQKENI. V dropped 6 bases and J dropped 0 bases, with 11 bases sitting between them. DNA for the CDR3: TGTGCCAGCTCTCCCCCGGAGCCGAACACCGGGGAGCTGTTTTTT. Translating gives CASSPPEPNTGELFF.

With respect to this clone: Other DNA sequences in the same sample also yield this CDR3. The CDR3: CASSQVGVGTDTQYF. Here the CDR3 DNA reads TGCGCCAGCAGCCAAGTGGGGGTTGGCACAGATACGCAGTATTTT. This chain links TRBV4-1 with TRBJ2-3; D is perhaps TRBD1 or TRBD2 (5 bases each). The CDR3 contains 15 residues. V lost 1 base, J lost 1 base, and 9 bases lay in between. Germline V gene data show CDR1 as MGHRA and CDR2 as YSYEKL.

The chain joins TRBV2 to TRBJ1-4; D not certain. The CDR3 totals 16 residues. Germline V gives CDR1 SNHLY, CDR2 FYNNEI. Trimming removed 5 bases at V and 1 base at J, with 14 bases between. CDR3 region: CASSPSQEVTNEKLFF. The CDR3 DNA follows: TGTGCCAGCAGTCCCTCCCAGGAGGTAACTAATGAAAAACTGTTTTTT.

The chain has TRBV5-8 and TRBJ1-2; D unresolved. Trimming took 3 bases from V and 4 from J, leaving 13 bases between them. Germline assignment: CDR1 SGHTS and CDR2 YDEGEE. This CDR3 comprises 14 residues. The CDR3 nucleotides read TGTGCCAGCAGCTCCTCCCCAGGTCCCTATGGCTACACCTTC. It specifies CASSSSPGPYGYTF.

The chain joins TRBV6-1 to TRBJ2-7; D ambiguous. In germline, CDR1 is MNHNS, CDR2 SASEGT. The CDR3 sequence is 13 residues long. V lost 7 bases to trimming and J lost 2 bases, with 12 bases between them. CDR3 coding DNA: TGTGCCAGCATGGTCAGGATGCCCTACGAGCAGTACTTC. Its protein product is CASMVRMPYEQYF.

This chain connects TRBV4-1 to TRBJ1-3, with TRBD1 as a possible D gene (5 bases). V dropped 4 bases and J dropped 4 bases, with 14 bases sitting between them. Germline assignment: CDR1 MGHRA and CDR2 YSYEKL. The CDR3 loop spans 15 amino acids. CDR3 coding DNA: TGCGCCAGCAGCCCCGTTCCAGGGAGCGGAAACACCATATATTTT. Translation: CASSPVPGSGNTIYF.

The chain recombines TRBV12-5 with TRBJ1-6, with D hard to call. V shed 4 bases and J shed 7 bases, with 17 bases lying between them. The germline V gene encodes CDR1 LGHNT and CDR2 FRNRAP. The CDR3 extends over 16 amino acids. The CDR3 bases are TGTGCTAGTGGTTCAGTACCAGGACCGCCCAATTCACCCCTCCACTTT. Translation: CASGSVPGPPNSPLHF.

The rearrangement links TRBV30 to TRBJ1-3, with 8 nucleotides matching TRBD1. The CDR3 extends over 14 amino acids. CDR1 and CDR2 (germline): GTSNPN, SVGIG (reference sequence). V lost 4 bases to trimming and J lost 6 bases; unmatched junction nucleotides: 8. CDR3 amino acids: CAWNLRGLVNTIYF. The DNA of the CDR3 is TGTGCCTGGAATCTCAGGGGGCTTGTAAACACCATATATTTT.

In the case of this clone: The same CDR3 is also encoded by other DNA sequences in this sample. The chain joins TRBV27 to TRBJ2-4; maybe TRBD2 (6 bases). Between the trimmed V and J ends, which lost 3 bases and 1 base, there was a span of 7 bases. The CDR3 is made up of 14 amino acids. Germline CDR1 and CDR2: MNHEY and SMNVEV (reference sequence). The CDR3 DNA follows: TGTGCCAGCAGTTTGGAGGGGGCCAAAAACATTCAGTACTTC. It codes for CASSLEGAKNIQYF.